These T cell receptor beta chains were read from a single sample in a study of CD8 T cells in Susac syndrome. TCRdb reprocessed the immunoSEQ multiplex PCR reads with MiXCR, giving one entry per CDR3 protein. The table lists roughly 200,000 distinct CDR3 sequences, around 95% of them singletons. The sequencing input was CD4+ T cells from PBMCs. Receptor source: a human donor with multiple sclerosis. CDR3s include the opening cysteine and the closing phenylalanine or tryptophan. The D gene is left open where the match is weak. Rows may omit the clone size; those that give it use once, few, many or a size class.

TRBD1 TRBJ1-5 NA TRBV12-3/TRBV12-4 TGTGCCAGCAGTTGGACAGGGAATCAGCCCCAGCATTTT CASSWTGNQPQHF
NA TRBJ1-1 NA TRBV12-3/TRBV12-4 TGTGCCAGCACCCTCCGGGCTGAAGCTTTCTTT CASTLRAEAFF
TRBD2 TRBJ2-3 NA TRBV13 TGTGCCAGCAGCCCCACTAGCGGGGGCCTAAACACAGATACGCAGTATTTT CASSPTSGGLNTDTQYF
NA TRBJ1-2 NA TRBV14 TGTGCCAGCAGCCAAGGAGCAGTCTATGGCTACACCTTC CASSQGAVYGYTF
NA TRBJ2-4 NA TRBV5-4 TGTGCCAGCAGCCGGGTAGCAGGAGCCAAAAACATTCAGTACTTC CASSRVAGAKNIQYF
NA TRBJ2-3 NA TRBV2 TGTGCCAGCGCCACGGGGCGCACAGATACGCAGTATTTT CASATGRTDTQYF
TRBD1 TRBJ1-5 NA TRBV3-1 TGTGCCAGCAGCCCAACGGGACAGGGGAATCAGCCCCAGCATTTT CASSPTGQGNQPQHF
NA TRBJ1-1 NA TRBV9 TGTGCCAGCAGCGTGACAGCCTCAAACACTGAAGCTTTCTTT CASSVTASNTEAFF
TRBD1 TRBJ2-7 NA TRBV12-3/TRBV12-4 TGTGCCAGCAGTCTATTCGGACAGGTTAATCCCTACGAGCAGTACTTC CASSLFGQVNPYEQYF
TRBD1 TRBJ1-5 NA TRBV7-3 TGTGCCAGCAGCTCCCGACAGGGGCGAGTTGGCCAGCCCCAGCATTTT CASSSRQGRVGQPQHF
TRBD2 TRBJ2-7 NA TRBV9 TGTGCCAGCAGCGTAGAGGGACTAGCGGCTGGAGAGCAGTACTTC CASSVEGLAAGEQYF
NA TRBJ2-1 NA TRBV7-9 TGTGCCAGCAGCTTAGAGGGTAGGCGGTTCTTC CASSLEGRRFF
NA TRBJ2-3 NA TRBV4-2 TGTGCCAGCAGCCAAGTAGCGGAAAGCACAGATACGCAGTATTTT CASSQVAESTDTQYF
NA TRBJ1-1 NA TRBV7-3 TGTGCCAGCAGCTTAACACACTTGAACACTGAAGCTTTCTTT CASSLTHLNTEAFF
TRBD1 TRBJ1-2 NA TRBV6-5 TGTGCCAGCAGTCTAAGGGGGCCTGGGATTGGCTACACCTTC CASSLRGPGIGYTF
NA TRBJ2-2 NA TRBV27 TGTGCCAGCAGTTCCCTCGGCACCGGGGAGCTGTTTTTT CASSSLGTGELFF
NA TRBJ2-3 once TRBV5-4 TGTGCCAGCAGCCCTAAACGGACAGTCCACACTAGCACAGATACGCAGTATTTT CASSPKRTVHTSTDTQYF
TRBD1 TRBJ2-1 NA TRBV30 TGTGCCTGGAGAAAAACAGGGGTAACGTACAATGAGCAGTTCTTC CAWRKTGVTYNEQFF
NA TRBJ2-2 NA TRBV5-1 TGCGCCAGCAGCTTCCTAGCAGGAACCGGGGAGCTGTTTTTT CASSFLAGTGELFF
NA TRBJ1-1 NA TRBV29-1 TGCAGCGTCCAGACCAGGGCTATGAACACTGAAGCTTTCTTT CSVQTRAMNTEAFF
NA TRBJ2-7 NA TRBV4-3 TGCGCCAGCAGCCAAGGCATGGGGGTCTCCTACGAGCAGTACTTC CASSQGMGVSYEQYF
NA TRBJ2-7 once TRBV11-2 TGTGCCAGCAGCCGAGGGGGAACAGTAGCCTACGAGCAGTACTTC CASSRGGTVAYEQYF
NA TRBJ1-2 NA TRBV29-1 TGCAGCGAACGTGGGCGTGGGGGCTACACCTTC CSERGRGGYTF
TRBD1 TRBJ1-1 NA TRBV18 TGTGCCAGCTCACCACAAGTCCCGGGACAGGGGGAAGCTTTCTTT CASSPQVPGQGEAFF
TRBD2 TRBJ2-3 NA TRBV29-1 TGCAGCGTATTAAGCGCTAGCGGGGGCACAGATACGCAGTATTTT CSVLSASGGTDTQYF
NA TRBJ2-5 NA TRBV20-1 TGCAGTGCCCGTGGGGGGGCGGAGGGGACCCAGTACTTC CSARGGAEGTQYF
TRBD1 TRBJ1-1 NA TRBV29-1 TGCAGCGTTGCCCGCGGGACAGGGAACACTGAAGCTTTCTTT CSVARGTGNTEAFF
NA TRBJ2-1 NA TRBV15 TGTGCCACCAGCAGAGGACCCGCGGGGGCTAACAATGAGCAGTTCTTC CATSRGPAGANNEQFF
NA TRBJ1-5 NA TRBV28 TGTGCCAGCAGCCTCAATACCGGGACCTATCAGCCCCAGCATTTT CASSLNTGTYQPQHF
TRBD1 TRBJ1-2 NA TRBV6-5 TGTGCCAGCAGACTATCCCGGGACAGGGGTGGCTACACCTTC CASRLSRDRGGYTF